This T cell receptor beta chain came from a study of PD-L1 blockade in urothelial cancer. The overall study: Bladder-origin urothelial cancer in males described twenty-five of the 29 patients.

Synthetic TCR analog templates were spiked into each PCR. Sequenced by immunoSEQ multiplex PCR; TCRdb stores in-frame clones only, minus some. The sample includes 49,000 or so clones, 79% of them seen just once. CDR3 length: 16 amino acids. In germline, CDR1 is MNHNS, CDR2 SASEGT. The ends were cut back, 4 bases at V and 0 bases at J, with 15 bases in the middle. Time point described: pretreatment peripheral blood. V is TRBV6-1 and J is TRBJ2-5; D uncertain. The input for sequencing was PBMCs, taken around atezolizumab (anti-PD-L1) treatment. The receptor was isolated from a man between 65 and 79 years old with urothelial cancer. DNA of the CDR3: TGTGCCAGCAGTGTTAATCCCCGTCCGGACCAAGAGACCCAGTACTTC. Translating it yields CASSVNPRPDQETQYF.